Listed below are T cell receptor beta chains from one sample, sequenced in a study of blood T cells in healthy people across ages. Each CDR3 protein is one row after TCRdb ran MiXCR on the 5' RACE reads. Of 1,100,000 or so distinct CDR3 sequences listed, around 43% are singletons. Sequenced sample: blood. These receptors were obtained from a woman aged 60-70 years in good health. Both conserved end residues are part of each CDR3. Each record gives: V gene, CDR3 length, CDR3 protein.

TRBV6-5 | 13 | CASYGGDTGELFF
TRBV7-9 | 11 | CASSLRVEQFF
TRBV2 | 13 | CASSVVARETQYF
TRBV6-5 | 15 | CASSRAGPGGDTQYF
TRBV4-1 | 15 | CASSQTGGLDQPQHF
TRBV7-3 | 14 | CASSWGPSSYEQYF
TRBV27 | 12 | CASRGAVETQYF
TRBV11-1 | 17 | CASSPPTGGVWQETQYF
TRBV9 | 16 | CASSVGSGLADYEQYF
TRBV20-1 | 14 | CSAHPGVAGHEQFF
TRBV7-9 | 14 | CASTKTGATYEQYF
TRBV12-3/TRBV12-4 | 15 | CASRVAMSSTDTQYF
TRBV7-3 | 13 | CASSFTDDNEQFF
TRBV29-1 | 15 | CSVVGGRGGIDTQYF
TRBV9 | 12 | CASKGLGDGLFF
TRBV7-9 | 18 | CASSLVGARGKMNTEAFF
TRBV5-6 | 12 | CASSIARDEQFF
TRBV12-5 | 15 | CASGLAGGTSNEQFF
TRBV5-1 | 14 | CASSFTGQENIQYF
TRBV6-1 | 17 | CASIPVDTGAGTDTQYF
TRBV4-2 | 15 | CASSNGTGIDEKLFF
TRBV6-6 | 14 | CASRKLAGEETQYF
TRBV3-1 | 14 | CASTLGHGAGELFF
TRBV20-1 | 16 | CSAREPLEYSNQPQHF
TRBV20-1 | 16 | CSARVATGPNTRELFF
TRBV12-3/TRBV12-4 | 17 | CASSLGTSGLSYNEQFF
TRBV20-1 | 13 | CSARDPPDSPLHF
TRBV15 | 15 | CATSRGGLSSYEQYF
TRBV20-1 | 12 | CSARDTGRQQFF